These T cell receptor beta chains were read from a single sample in a study of T cell responses to AZD1222 COVID-19 vaccine. Sequencing was performed with immunoSEQ multiplex PCR; in TCRdb, only in-frame clones are kept and a portion is missing. The sample consists of 130,000 to 150,000 clones, around 91% of them appearing once. The material was peripheral blood, obtained on day 0 of AZD1222 vaccination. The receptor source for this set is an adult in good health. CDR3s include the opening cysteine and the closing phenylalanine or tryptophan. The D gene is left open where the match is weak. Clone sizes are given selectively: once, few, many, or a class where the clone is expanded.

d_call clone_size j_call v_call cdr3_nt cdr3_aa
NA NA TRBJ1-6 TRBV3-1/TRBV3-2 TGTGCCAGCAGCCAAGACTCGGTAGGAGGATATTCACCCCTCCACTTT CASSQDSVGGYSPLHF
TRBD1 NA TRBJ2-3 TRBV3-1/TRBV3-2 TGTGCCAGCAGCCAATGGACAGGGCTCAGAGATACGCAGTATTTT CASSQWTGLRDTQYF
TRBD1 NA TRBJ1-1 TRBV28 TGTGCCAGCAGGCCCTTGACAGGGGGCGGTTTTTATTACACTGAAGCTTTCTTT CASRPLTGGGFYYTEAFF
NA NA TRBJ2-1 TRBV6-6 TGTGCCAGCAGTTATCCCCGGGTTGAGCAGTTCTTC CASSYPRVEQFF
NA NA TRBJ2-5 TRBV5-1 TGCGCCAGCAGCCGTCAACAGGGTGGAGAGACCCAGTACTTC CASSRQQGGETQYF
TRBD1 NA TRBJ1-2 TRBV7-2 TGTGCCAGCAGCTTATTGGTCGGAGAGGGGGCGGGTGGCTACACCTTC CASSLLVGEGAGGYTF
NA NA TRBJ1-1 TRBV5-5 TGTGCCAGCAGCTTTGCCCAGACCGAAGCTTTCTTT CASSFAQTEAFF
NA NA TRBJ1-2 TRBV9 TGTGCCAGCAGCGGGGGACGGGACGCTCGCTATGGCTACACCTTC CASSGGRDARYGYTF
TRBD1 once TRBJ1-2 TRBV6-5 TGTGCCAGCTGGCAGGGGGGGGAATCGGGCTATGGCTACACCTTC CASWQGGESGYGYTF
NA NA TRBJ1-3 TRBV5-6 TGTGCCAGCAGCTTCCCCGCGACAGGTCGAACCATATATTTT CASSFPATGRTIYF
TRBD1 once TRBJ2-7 TRBV29-1 TGCAGCGTTGTTACAGGGGACTCCTACGAGCAGTACTTC CSVVTGDSYEQYF
NA NA TRBJ2-2 TRBV7-6 TGTGCCAGCAGCCCCCGATTGGACAGGAACACCGGGGAGCTGTTTTTT CASSPRLDRNTGELFF
NA NA TRBJ1-6 TRBV19 TGTGCCAGCAGAGACTGGAGCTCCTATAATTCACCCCTCCACTTT CASRDWSSYNSPLHF
NA NA TRBJ1-2 TRBV2 TGTGCCAGCAGTCAGCAGGGAGCGTCATTGAGGGGCTACACCTTC CASSQQGASLRGYTF
NA NA TRBJ1-6 TRBV21-1 NA CASSKVGPGTSPLHF
NA few TRBJ2-2 TRBV4-3 TGCGCCAGCAGCCACCGAGGGAGGTCCCCCGGGGAGCTGTTTTTT CASSHRGRSPGELFF
TRBD2 once TRBJ2-3 TRBV11-1 TGTGCCAGCAGCTTACGCCCAGCGGGGGCTACGCAGTATTTT CASSLRPAGATQYF
NA NA TRBJ2-3 TRBV10-3 TGTGCCATCAGCCTGGACGGAAGCACAGATACGCAGTATTTT CAISLDGSTDTQYF
NA NA TRBJ1-5 TRBV9 TGTGCCAGCAGCGTAGATCTGCACCAGCCCCAGCATTTT CASSVDLHQPQHF
NA once TRBJ2-3 TRBV5-1 TGCGCCAGCGGGGCGGCTACTAGCACAGATACGCAGTATTTT CASGAATSTDTQYF
TRBD1 few TRBJ1-1 TRBV23-1 TGCGCCAGCAGCCGGAGGGACAGGGCGGCCACTGAAGCTTTCTTT CASSRRDRAATEAFF
NA once TRBJ2-5 TRBV6-1 TGTGCCAGCAGTGAGAGGGTGTGGGAGACCCAGTACTTC CASSERVWETQYF
TRBD2 NA TRBJ2-3 TRBV7-2 TGTGCCAGCAGCCGCCTGACTAGCGGGGGCACAGATACGCAGTATTTT CASSRLTSGGTDTQYF
TRBD1 NA TRBJ1-4 TRBV27 TGTGCCAGCAGCCCGGGACAGGGTAATGAAAAACTGTTTTTT CASSPGQGNEKLFF
NA NA TRBJ1-1 TRBV4-3 TGCGCCAGCAGCCAAGATATCCGGAGGGACACTGAAGCTTTCTTT CASSQDIRRDTEAFF
NA once TRBJ2-7 TRBV19 TGTGCCAGTAGTCCGGGGCAGGGGAGAACTTACGAGCAGTACTTC CASSPGQGRTYEQYF
TRBD2 NA TRBJ2-3 TRBV5-1 TGCGCCAGCAGCTCTCGACTAGCGGGGGGAACAGATACGCAGTATTTT CASSSRLAGGTDTQYF
TRBD1 NA TRBJ1-1 TRBV6-5 TGTGCCAGCAGTCGGACAGGGGCGAACACTGAAGCTTTCTTT CASSRTGANTEAFF
TRBD1 once TRBJ2-7 TRBV5-4 TGTGCCAGCAGCTTTCCGGGACAGAAAGGCGAGCAGTACTTC CASSFPGQKGEQYF
TRBD1 NA TRBJ2-1 TRBV27 TGTGCCAGCAGCAGGGACAGGGGTCACAATGAGCAGTTCTTC CASSRDRGHNEQFF
TRBD2 NA TRBJ2-3 TRBV9 TGTGCCAGCAGCGTAACTAGCGGGGGTCTGAGCACAGATACGCAGTATTTT CASSVTSGGLSTDTQYF
TRBD1 NA TRBJ2-7 TRBV6-4 TGTGCCAGCAGTGACGGGGGACAGGGGTGCTACGAGCAGTACTTC CASSDGGQGCYEQYF
TRBD1 NA TRBJ2-7 TRBV5-1 TGCGCCAGCAGCAGGGACAGGGCCTACGAGCAGTACTTC CASSRDRAYEQYF
TRBD1 NA TRBJ1-5 TRBV11-2 TGTGCCAGCAGCTTAGATCATCTTCGAGACAGGGGACAGCCCCAGCATTTT CASSLDHLRDRGQPQHF
NA NA TRBJ2-3 TRBV5-6 TGTGCCAGCAGCTTGAACGGCCTAGCAAAGGATACGCAGTATTTT CASSLNGLAKDTQYF
NA NA TRBJ1-4 TRBV7-8 TGTGCCAGCAGCTTTGAGGTCCCGGGTGAAAAACTGTTTTTT CASSFEVPGEKLFF
TRBD1 NA TRBJ2-3 TRBV19 TGTGCCAGCAGGGACAGGGCTGATTATCACACAGATACGCAGTATTTT CASRDRADYHTDTQYF
TRBD1 NA TRBJ1-2 TRBV11-3 TGTGCCAGCAGCTTAGAGGGGAGACAGGGAGTAAACTATGGCTACACCTTC CASSLEGRQGVNYGYTF
NA NA TRBJ2-3 TRBV7-2 TGTGCCAGCAGCTTACTAGGGGGAAACACAGATACGCAGTATTTT CASSLLGGNTDTQYF
NA NA TRBJ2-6 TRBV9 TGTGCCAGCAGCGGTTCAGGTGGGGCCAACGTCCTGACTTTC CASSGSGGANVLTF
NA NA TRBJ2-6 TRBV7-9 TGTGCCAGCAGCTTTCGATGGTCAGGGAGCTCTGGGGCCAACGTCCTGACTTTC CASSFRWSGSSGANVLTF
NA NA TRBJ2-1 TRBV28 TGTGCCAGCAGTTTAAGTGCGGCAGGCTACAATGAGCAGTTCTTC CASSLSAAGYNEQFF
NA NA TRBJ2-1 TRBV20-1 TGCAGTGCTAGTAAAGGGAGCTCCTACAATGAGCAGTTCTTC CSASKGSSYNEQFF
NA once TRBJ2-1 TRBV9 TGTGCCAGCAGCGTAGCATCCAGTTTAGCGGTGACTGAGCAGTTCTTC CASSVASSLAVTEQFF
NA NA TRBJ2-7 TRBV28 TGTGCCAGCAGTTCCGTAAGCTCCTACGAGCAGTACTTC CASSSVSSYEQYF
NA NA TRBJ2-5 TRBV9 TGTGCCAGCAGCGTGGGGGGAGAGACCCAGTACTTC CASSVGGETQYF
NA NA TRBJ1-1 TRBV29-1 TGCAGCGTTGGCCGGGGAGGGGACACTGAAGCTTTCTTT CSVGRGGDTEAFF
NA NA TRBJ2-7 TRBV18 TGTGCCAGCTCACCGGGGGGCTCCTACGAGCAGTACTTC CASSPGGSYEQYF